This TCR beta chain came from a study of cytomegalovirus exposure and HLA in healthy donors. Background on the study: The approximately 120 validation repertoires used the same platform as the roughly 670 first-cohort repertoires, a later analysis reported.

Produced via immunoSEQ multiplex PCR; TCRdb's table is partial and in-frame only. The profile covers about 110,000 clones, with about 87% appearing a single time and around 1.9% taken by the ten largest. In the case of this clone: The target antigen is unknown.

In germline, CDR1 is MNHEY, CDR2 SMNVEV (reference sequence). Trimming left V 2 bases short and J 6 bases short, with 11 bases between. CDR3 length: 13 amino acids. General study results and limits: According to a later analysis, TCR clusters from the first cohort tended to co-occur in the 120 or so validation repertoires. The study put 150 or so TCR beta chains on its list as cytomegalovirus-associated. The classifier reportedly diagnosed cytomegalovirus status with high sensitivity and specificity.

The gene calls are TRBV27 and TRBJ2-7; tentative D call: TRBD1 (5 bases). This clonotype originated in a young woman in good health and CMV-seropositive. The sample consisted of PBMCs. The CDR3 sequence is CASSLAPRGEQYF. In nucleotides, the CDR3 is TGTGCCAGCAGTTTAGCGCCTAGGGGCGAGCAGTACTTC.